These T cell receptor beta chains were read from a single sample in a study of early T cells in non-severe SARS-CoV-2 infection. Using its own MiXCR run on the 5' RACE reads, TCRdb lists one record per CDR3 protein. The sample consists of some 50,000 distinct CDR3 sequences, 8.7% of them appearing once. The specimen was whole blood, collected at baseline. Source of these receptors: an adult who was a healthcare worker with PCR-confirmed SARS-CoV-2 infection or an uninfected control (not recorded which). Both conserved end residues are part of each CDR3. A D gene is named only where the DNA matches it firmly. Clone sizes are given selectively: once, few, many, or a class where the clone is expanded.

D gene,V gene,J gene,clone size,CDR3 length,CDR3 DNA,CDR3 protein
.,TRBV29-1,TRBJ2-7,.,11,TGCAGCGTTGGCCAGGCGGGGGAGCAGTACTTC,CSVGQAGEQYF
TRBD2,TRBV12-3/TRBV12-4,TRBJ2-7,.,12,TGTGCCAGCACCACCGGGGGGTTTGAGCAGTACTTC,CASTTGGFEQYF
.,TRBV18,TRBJ1-2,few,13,TGTGCCAGCTCACAAGGCAGAGACTATGGCTACACCTTC,CASSQGRDYGYTF
.,TRBV10-3,TRBJ2-3,.,16,TGTGCCATCAGTGACGACAATCGGGCTAGCACAGATACGCAGTATTTT,CAISDDNRASTDTQYF
TRBD1,TRBV11-2,TRBJ2-7,many,17,TGTGCCAGCAGCCATAGACAGGGGGCAGCGAAATCCTACGAGCAGTACTTC,CASSHRQGAAKSYEQYF
.,TRBV6-1,TRBJ1-6,many,17,TGTGCCAGCAGTGAAGGATGGCAGGGAGGGTATAATTCACCCCTCCACTTT,CASSEGWQGGYNSPLHF
.,TRBV11-2,TRBJ2-7,few,18,TGTGCCAGCAGCTCCATTCGAGGCAGGAAGTGGAGGGACTACGAGCAGTACTTC,CASSSIRGRKWRDYEQYF
.,TRBV29-1,TRBJ2-7,few,13,TGCAGCGCCGACGGACAGGGAGGGGACGAGCAGTACTTC,CSADGQGGDEQYF
TRBD2,TRBV20-1,TRBJ2-3,many,16,TGCAGTGCTAGAGACGTACTAGCGGGGGCCACAGATACGCAGTATTTT,CSARDVLAGATDTQYF
.,TRBV28,TRBJ2-7,.,13,TGTGCCAGCAGTGGAGGACTGCCTTACGAGCAGTACTTC,CASSGGLPYEQYF
.,TRBV27,TRBJ2-7,few,11,TGTGCCAGCAGTTCTGGCCACGAGCAGTACTTC,CASSSGHEQYF
.,TRBV6-1,TRBJ1-2,.,22,TGTGCCAGTGTTTCGTTCCCGCCAGTAGTACGGCGGCAACAGGCGCTTAACTATGGCTACACCTTC,CASVSFPPVVRRQQALNYGYTF
.,TRBV7-9,TRBJ2-1,.,16,TGTGCCAGCAGCTTATATTACACCGACTCCTACAATGAGCAGTTCTTC,CASSLYYTDSYNEQFF
.,TRBV6-5,TRBJ2-2,few,14,TGTGCCAGCAGTAAGGGATTGGTCACCGGGGAGCTGTTTTTT,CASSKGLVTGELFF
.,TRBV18,TRBJ2-3,few,16,TGTGCCAGCTCATCAACCCTATTTACGGGCACAGATACGCAGTATTTT,CASSSTLFTGTDTQYF
.,TRBV19,TRBJ1-1,.,15,TGTGCCAGTAAGCCCCAGGGTACCATGAACACTGAAGCTTTCTTT,CASKPQGTMNTEAFF
.,TRBV2,TRBJ1-2,few,13,TGTGCCAGCAGGGGATGGACTAACTATGGCTACACCTTC,CASRGWTNYGYTF
.,TRBV18,TRBJ2-5,.,12,TGTGCCAGCACGGGAGTGGCAGAGACCCAGTACTTC,CASTGVAETQYF
.,TRBV6-5,TRBJ2-5,.,15,TGTGCCAGCAGTTACTCGGCGGGGCCAGGTGGGACCCAGTACTTC,CASSYSAGPGGTQYF